The 10 T cell receptor beta chains presented below share a single source sample, sequenced in a study of blood T cell repertoires in COVID-19. Only in-frame clones appear in the TCRdb table, and some are missing; sequencing was by immunoSEQ multiplex PCR. The sample has about 140,000 clones, about 90% seen once. Sequencing input: peripheral blood. Receptor source: a man in his fifties or sixties with active or convalescent COVID-19.

The gene calls are TRBV5-1 and TRBJ2-5; 8 bases map to TRBD2. With 0 bases clipped from V and 4 bases from J, the junction kept 5 bases outside the gene matches. The CDR3 has 15 residues. Germline loops: CDR1 SGHRS, CDR2 YFSETQ. The CDR3 DNA is TGCGCCAGCAGCTTGGGGGGACTAGTCCCAGAGACCCAGTACTTC. It specifies CASSLGGLVPETQYF.

The CDR3 reads CASSPGTGMGNYGYTF. The DNA for the CDR3 is TGTGCCAGCAGCCCCGGGACAGGGATGGGCAACTATGGCTACACCTTC. The J gene is TRBJ1-2, the V gene TRBV7-6, with 9 bases that match TRBD1. V dropped 5 bases and J dropped 2; count of bases not matched to a gene: 9. CDR3 length equals 16 residues. CDR1 and CDR2 (germline): SGHVS, FNYEAQ. Based on the CDR3 plus reference TRBV7-6 and TRBJ1-2, the full variable domain is GAGVSQSPRYKVTKRGQDVALRCDPISGHVSLYWYRQALGQGPEFLTYFNYEAQQDKSGLPNDRFSAERPEGSISTLTIQRTEQRDSAMYRCASSPGTGMGNYGYTFGSGTRLTVV.

The chain employs TRBV19 and TRBJ2-7, with D tentatively TRBD2 (6 bases). Per germline, CDR1 LNHDA and CDR2 SQIVND (reference sequence). The CDR3 has 14 residues. Trimming pared 4 bases from V and 5 bases from J, leaving 15 bases between. CDR3 bases: TGTGCCAGTAGTAGGGGACGGGAGCGGGACGAGCAGTACTTC. Translated: CASSRGRERDEQYF.

This chain joins TRBV19 and TRBJ1-1; D ambiguous. The CDR3 contains 15 residues. Germline V gives CDR1 LNHDA, CDR2 SQIVND (reference sequence). V dropped 2 bases and J dropped 3 bases, with 13 bases sitting between them. The CDR3 is CASSITGISHTEAFF. The CDR3 nucleotides are TGTGCCAGTAGTATAACCGGTATAAGTCACACTGAAGCTTTCTTT.

The rearrangement uses TRBV6-6 and TRBJ1-3; the D gene is possibly TRBD1 (6 bases). This CDR3 is built from 14 residues. Trimming cost V 6 bases and J 1 base, with 10 bases left between them. Germline V gives CDR1 MNHNY, CDR2 SVGAGI (reference sequence). The CDR3 here is CASSTGQSGNTIYF. The CDR3 nucleotides are TGTGCCAGCAGCACAGGGCAGTCTGGAAACACCATATATTTT.

The chain carries TRBV6-1 and TRBJ1-5; D is ambiguous. Per the germline V gene, CDR1 is MNHNS and CDR2 is SASEGT. CDR3 length: 13 residues. V was pared by 0 bases and J by 6 bases, with 6 bases between. Written as DNA, the CDR3 is TGTGCCAGCAGTGAAGCCGGGATTCAGCCCCAGCATTTT. It encodes CASSEAGIQPQHF.

The chain recombines TRBV20-1 with TRBJ1-2, with TRBD1 matching over 8 bases. V shed 7 bases and J 4 bases; nucleotides not matched to a gene: 2. The germline gives CDR1 DFQATT, CDR2 SNEGSKA (reference sequence). This CDR3 is 11 amino acids long. The CDR3 sequence: CSGGQGYGYTF. The CDR3 DNA is TGCAGTGGTGGACAGGGCTATGGCTACACCTTC.

In this sample, this clone is medium-sized. The V and J genes are TRBV7-8 and TRBJ2-1; possibly TRBD2 for D (6 bases). The V gene lost 5 bases and the J gene lost 5 bases, with 13 bases spanning the gap. CDR3 length equals 14 residues. Germline-derived CDR1 and CDR2 are SGHVS and FQNEAQ. The CDR3 region is CASSIRDFNNEQFF. DNA of the CDR3: TGTGCCAGCAGCATCCGGGACTTCAACAATGAGCAGTTCTTC.

V gene TRBV7-9 combines with J gene TRBJ1-3, with a weak D call TRBD1 (5 bases). The ends were cut back, 8 bases at V and 2 bases at J, with 10 bases in the middle. The CDR3 length is 13 residues. The germline V gene has CDR1 SEHNR and CDR2 FQNEAQ (reference sequence). The CDR3 sequence is CASPQGTGNTIYF. As DNA, the CDR3 is TGTGCCAGCCCTCAGGGTACTGGAAACACCATATATTTT.

The chain employs TRBV5-1 and TRBJ2-1; D unclear. This CDR3 has 15 residues. Germline CDR1 reads SGHRS; CDR2 reads YFSETQ. Deletions cut 0 bases from V and 0 bases from J, with 7 bases between. CDR3 nucleotide sequence: TGCGCCAGCAGCTTGGGAGGTGGCTCCTACAATGAGCAGTTCTTC. It yields the protein CASSLGGGSYNEQFF.